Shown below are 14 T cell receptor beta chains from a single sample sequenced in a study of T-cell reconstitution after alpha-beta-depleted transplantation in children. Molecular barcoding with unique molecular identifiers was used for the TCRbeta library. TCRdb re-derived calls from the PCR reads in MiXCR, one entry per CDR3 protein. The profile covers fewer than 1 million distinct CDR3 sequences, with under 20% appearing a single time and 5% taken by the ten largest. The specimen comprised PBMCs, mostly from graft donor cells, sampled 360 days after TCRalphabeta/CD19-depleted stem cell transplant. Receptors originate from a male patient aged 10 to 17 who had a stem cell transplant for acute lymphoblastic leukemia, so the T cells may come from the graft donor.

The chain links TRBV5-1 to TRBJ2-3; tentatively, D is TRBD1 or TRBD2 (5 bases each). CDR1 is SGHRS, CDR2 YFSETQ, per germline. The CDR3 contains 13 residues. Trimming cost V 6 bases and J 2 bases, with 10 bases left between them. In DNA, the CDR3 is TGCGCCAGCAAAGGGGACGTCACAGATACGCAGTATTTT. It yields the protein CASKGDVTDTQYF.

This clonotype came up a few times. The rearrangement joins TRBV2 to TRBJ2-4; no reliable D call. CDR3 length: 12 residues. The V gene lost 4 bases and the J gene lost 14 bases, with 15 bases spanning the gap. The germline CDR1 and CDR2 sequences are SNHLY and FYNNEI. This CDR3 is CASSGLDGPEYF. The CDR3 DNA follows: TGTGCCAGCAGTGGTCTGGACGGCCCTGAGTACTTC. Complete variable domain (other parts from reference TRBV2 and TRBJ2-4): EPEVTQTPSHQVTQMGQEVILRCVPISNHLYFYWYRQILGQKVEFLVSFYNNEISEKSEIFDDQFSVERPDGSNFTLKIRSTKLEDSAMYFCASSGLDGPEYFGAGTRLSVL.

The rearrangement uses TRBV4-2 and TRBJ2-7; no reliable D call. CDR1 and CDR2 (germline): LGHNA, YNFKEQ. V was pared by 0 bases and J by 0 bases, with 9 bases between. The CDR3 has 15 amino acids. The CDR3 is CASSQDKWSSYEQYF. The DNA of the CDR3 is TGTGCCAGCAGCCAAGATAAGTGGAGCTCCTACGAGCAGTACTTC.

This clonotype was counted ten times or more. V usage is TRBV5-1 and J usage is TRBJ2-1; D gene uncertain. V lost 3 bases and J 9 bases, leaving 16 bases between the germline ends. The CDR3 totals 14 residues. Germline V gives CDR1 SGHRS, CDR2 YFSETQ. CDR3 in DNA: TGCGCCAGCAGCTCGAGAGGTCCTACAATTGAGCAGTTCTTC. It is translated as CASSSRGPTIEQFF.

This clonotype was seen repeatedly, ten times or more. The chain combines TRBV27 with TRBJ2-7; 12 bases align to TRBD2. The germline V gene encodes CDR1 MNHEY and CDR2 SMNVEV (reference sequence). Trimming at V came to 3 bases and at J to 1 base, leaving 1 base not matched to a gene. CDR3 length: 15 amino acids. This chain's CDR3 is CASSLTSGRSYEQYF. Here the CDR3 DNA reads TGTGCCAGCAGTTTGACTAGCGGGAGATCCTACGAGCAGTACTTC.

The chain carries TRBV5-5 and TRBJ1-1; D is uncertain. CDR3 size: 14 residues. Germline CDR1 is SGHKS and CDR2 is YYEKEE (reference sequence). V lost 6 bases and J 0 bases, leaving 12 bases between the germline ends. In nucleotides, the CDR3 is TGTGCCAGCATAAGAGGCGACGTGAACACTGAAGCTTTCTTT. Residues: CASIRGDVNTEAFF.

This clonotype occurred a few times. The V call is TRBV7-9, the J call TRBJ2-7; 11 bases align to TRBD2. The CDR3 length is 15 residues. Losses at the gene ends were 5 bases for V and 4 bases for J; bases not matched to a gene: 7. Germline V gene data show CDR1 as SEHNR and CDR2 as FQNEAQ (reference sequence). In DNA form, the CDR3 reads TGTGCCAGCAGCGCCGGGACTAGCGGATTGTACGAGCAGTACTTC. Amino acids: CASSAGTSGLYEQYF.

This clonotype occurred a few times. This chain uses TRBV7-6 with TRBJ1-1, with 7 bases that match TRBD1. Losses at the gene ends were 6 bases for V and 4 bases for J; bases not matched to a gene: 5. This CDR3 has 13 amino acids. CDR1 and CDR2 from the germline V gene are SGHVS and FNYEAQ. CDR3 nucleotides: TGTGCCAGCAGACCGAACAGGGGCACTGAAGCTTTCTTT. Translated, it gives CASRPNRGTEAFF.

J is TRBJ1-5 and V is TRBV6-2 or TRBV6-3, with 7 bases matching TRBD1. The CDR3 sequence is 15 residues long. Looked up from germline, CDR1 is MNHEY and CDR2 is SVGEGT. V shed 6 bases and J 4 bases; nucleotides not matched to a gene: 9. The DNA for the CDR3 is TGTGCCAGCAGCCAGTCGTGGACAGGAAATCAGCCCCAGCATTTT. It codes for CASSQSWTGNQPQHF.

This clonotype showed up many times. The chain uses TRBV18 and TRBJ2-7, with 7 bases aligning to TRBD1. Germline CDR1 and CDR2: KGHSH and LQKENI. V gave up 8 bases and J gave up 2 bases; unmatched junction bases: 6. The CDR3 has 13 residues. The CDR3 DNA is TGTGCCAGCAGTCCGGGGACAGCCTACGAGCAGTACTTC. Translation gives CASSPGTAYEQYF.

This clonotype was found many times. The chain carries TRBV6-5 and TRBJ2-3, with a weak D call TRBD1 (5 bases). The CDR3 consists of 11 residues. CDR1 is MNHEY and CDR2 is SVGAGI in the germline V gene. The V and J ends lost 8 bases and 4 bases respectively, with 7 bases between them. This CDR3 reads CASGAADTQYF. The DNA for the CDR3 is TGTGCCAGCGGGGCTGCAGATACGCAGTATTTT.

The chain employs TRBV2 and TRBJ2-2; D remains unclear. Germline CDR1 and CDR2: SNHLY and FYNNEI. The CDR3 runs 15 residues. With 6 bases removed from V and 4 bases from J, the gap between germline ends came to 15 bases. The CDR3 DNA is TGTGCCAGCAGAATTAGTTCCATAACCACCGGGGAGCTGTTTTTT. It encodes CASRISSITTGELFF.

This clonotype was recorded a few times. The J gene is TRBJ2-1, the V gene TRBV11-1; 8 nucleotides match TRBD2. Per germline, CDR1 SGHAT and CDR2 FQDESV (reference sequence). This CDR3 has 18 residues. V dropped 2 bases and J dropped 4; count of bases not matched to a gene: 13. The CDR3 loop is CASSLSRGGASKYNEQFF. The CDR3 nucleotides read TGTGCCAGCAGCTTAAGCCGGGGGGGGGCCTCCAAGTACAATGAGCAGTTCTTC.

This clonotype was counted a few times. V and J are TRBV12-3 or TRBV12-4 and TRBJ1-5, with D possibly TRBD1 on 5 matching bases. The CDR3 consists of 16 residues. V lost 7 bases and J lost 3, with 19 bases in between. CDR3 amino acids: CASKSSTGGFNQPQHF. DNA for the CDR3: TGTGCCAGCAAATCATCCACAGGCGGATTCAATCAGCCCCAGCATTTT.